These 28 T cell receptor beta chains share one sample of origin, sequenced in a study of T cell responses to AZD1222 COVID-19 vaccine. Profiled with immunoSEQ multiplex PCR; TCRdb holds only in-frame clones, not every one. Of roughly 120,000 clones in the sample, approximately 86% are singletons; the top ten hold approximately 9.6%. The specimen was peripheral blood, collected on day 0 of AZD1222 vaccination. The source is an adult in good health.

The chain links TRBV28 to TRBJ1-4; no clear D gene. The V gene lost 6 bases and the J gene lost 0 bases, with 11 bases spanning the gap. CDR1 is MDHEN and CDR2 is SYDVKM in the germline V gene. The CDR3 is 15 residues long. CDR3 amino acids: CASRTGSATNEKLFF. Here the CDR3 DNA reads TGTGCCAGCAGGACGGGGTCTGCAACTAATGAAAAACTGTTTTTT.

This clone was seen just once. This sequence joins TRBV7-8 and TRBJ1-5, with D unresolved. This CDR3 has 13 amino acids. CDR1 is SGHVS, CDR2 FQNEAQ, per germline. V was shortened by 5 bases and J by 6 bases, with 11 bases between the two germline ends. Here the CDR3 DNA reads TGTGCCAGCAGCGCCAGACAAGGTCAGCCCCAGCATTTT. It codes for CASSARQGQPQHF.

The V and J genes are TRBV6-6 and TRBJ2-7; D remains unclear. In germline, CDR1 is MNHNY, CDR2 SVGAGI (reference sequence). The CDR3 loop spans 11 amino acids. V was clipped by 6 bases and J by 7 bases, with 10 bases between them. The CDR3 coding sequence is TGTGCCAGCAGCAAGGTCGGGGAGCAGTACTTC. It is translated as CASSKVGEQYF.

The chain recombines TRBV24-1 with TRBJ2-2; 7 nucleotides align to TRBD1. Germline loops: CDR1 KGHDR, CDR2 SFDVKD. The CDR3 covers 15 residues. The junction had 6 bases not matched to a gene; V was cut back by 4 bases and J by 5 bases. This CDR3 is CATSDQGQPTGELFF. For the CDR3, the DNA is TGTGCCACCAGTGACCAGGGACAGCCGACCGGGGAGCTGTTTTTT.

The rearrangement links TRBV7-6 to TRBJ2-3; D unclear. With 1 base removed from V and 5 bases from J, the gap between germline ends came to 10 bases. This CDR3 region has 14 residues. Germline CDR1 is SGHVS and CDR2 is FNYEAQ. The CDR3 DNA sequence: TGTGCCAGCAGCTTAGTGGGCAGACGAGATACGCAGTATTTT. This codes for CASSLVGRRDTQYF.

This chain uses TRBV13 with TRBJ2-3; TRBD2 agrees at 11 bases. The CDR3 is made up of 16 amino acids. J was trimmed by 4 bases and V by 3 bases; bases with no gene match: 6. Germline CDR1 and CDR2: PRHDT and FYEKMQ (reference sequence). CDR3 protein: CASSLTSGDEADTQYF. CDR3 sequence (DNA): TGTGCCAGCAGCTTGACTAGCGGGGACGAGGCAGATACGCAGTATTTT. Looking up the rest from reference TRBV13 and TRBJ2-3 gives the full variable domain: AAGVIQSPRHLIKEKRETATLKCYPIPRHDTVYWYQQGPGQDPQFLISFYEKMQSDKGSIPDRFSAQQFSDYHSELNMSSLELGDSALYFCASSLTSGDEADTQYFGPGTRLTVL.

J is TRBJ1-2 and V is TRBV5-1; unclear D gene. The V end lost 5 bases, the J end lost 0 bases, and 8 bases lay between the germline ends. CDR3 length equals 13 residues. Per germline, CDR1 SGHRS and CDR2 YFSETQ. This CDR3 is CASSQDANYGYTF. CDR3 in DNA: TGCGCCAGCAGTCAGGACGCTAACTATGGCTACACCTTC.

This rearrangement joins TRBV10-3 to TRBJ1-6, with TRBD1 identical over 10 bases. CDR3 length equals 16 residues. Trimming removed 4 bases from V and 6 bases from J; junction bases left unmatched: 6. Germline V gene sequence: CDR1 ENHRY, CDR2 SYGVKD. In DNA, the CDR3 is TGTGCCATCAGTGTCCGGACAGGGGGTTCTAATTCACCCCTCCACTTT. Translation gives CAISVRTGGSNSPLHF.

V and J are TRBV7-9 and TRBJ1-2; 12 nucleotides align to TRBD1. The germline CDR1 and CDR2 sequences are SEHNR and FQNEAQ (reference sequence). The CDR3 covers 17 residues. The trim removed 2 bases at V and 4 bases at J, leaving 8 bases unmatched. The CDR3 region is CASSLFGTGGASYGYTF. CDR3 bases: TGTGCCAGCAGCTTATTCGGGACAGGGGGCGCAAGCTATGGCTACACCTTC.

This clone came up once. J is TRBJ2-7 and V is TRBV7-9; 9 bases align to TRBD1. With V trimmed by 6 bases and J by 5 bases, 8 bases remained unmatched. This CDR3 has 14 residues. Looked up from germline, CDR1 is SEHNR and CDR2 is FQNEAQ (reference sequence). This CDR3 is CASSQGQGMNEQYF. DNA for the CDR3: TGTGCCAGCAGTCAAGGACAGGGGATGAACGAGCAGTACTTC.

J is TRBJ2-7 and V is TRBV29-1; D gene unclear. Trimming cost V 6 bases and J 0 bases, with 9 bases left between them. The CDR3 has 12 residues. Germline V gives CDR1 SQVTM, CDR2 ANQGSEA. Here the CDR3 reads CSVLDGSYEQYF. The CDR3 bases are TGCAGCGTCCTAGACGGCTCCTACGAGCAGTACTTC.

The chain is built from TRBV7-2 and TRBJ2-5; 13 nucleotides match TRBD2. Trimming took 1 base from V and 2 from J; bases not matched to a gene: 7. The CDR3 totals 18 residues. CDR1 and CDR2 (germline): SGHTA, FQGNSA. This CDR3 reads CASSLVGGTSGNQETQYF. In DNA, the CDR3 is TGTGCCAGCAGCTTAGTTGGAGGGACTAGCGGGAATCAAGAGACCCAGTACTTC.

This clone was detected a few times. The CDR3, as DNA: TGTGCCACCGTCAGGGGGACACCTTACGAGCAGTACTTC. This encodes CATVRGTPYEQYF. The J gene is TRBJ2-7, the V gene TRBV28, with 7 bases identical to TRBD1. Germline CDR1 MDHEN, CDR2 SYDVKM. The CDR3 is 13 residues long. V was clipped by 10 bases and J by 4 bases; unmatched bases: 10.

This clone was recorded once. The CDR3 sequence: CASSYAQSYGYTF. Written as DNA, the CDR3 is TGTGCCAGCAGTTACGCCCAGAGCTATGGCTACACCTTC. This chain links TRBV6-2 or TRBV6-3 with TRBJ1-2; D uncertain. CDR3 length: 13 amino acids. Germline-derived CDR1 and CDR2 are MNHEY and SVGEGT. The V gene lost 2 bases and the J gene lost 4 bases, with 8 bases spanning the gap.

The chain joins TRBV6-6 to TRBJ2-3; 7 nucleotides match TRBD1. V lost 5 bases and J lost 3; bases outside the gene matches: 8. There are 15 residues in the CDR3. Germline CDR1 is MNHNY and CDR2 is SVGAGI (reference sequence). The CDR3 DNA reads TGTGCCAGCAGTCGCTCGGGACAGCGTACAGATACGCAGTATTTT. Protein sequence: CASSRSGQRTDTQYF.

The chain has TRBV4-1 and TRBJ1-5; TRBD1 might be the D (6 bases). The ends were cut back, 2 bases at V and 2 bases at J, with 16 bases in the middle. The CDR3 spans 17 residues. Germline lookup yields CDR1 MGHRA and CDR2 YSYEKL. DNA of the CDR3: TGCGCCAGCAGCCAAAAAGGGGGATGGGTGCGCAATCAGCCCCAGCATTTT. Translating it yields CASSQKGGWVRNQPQHF.

V usage is TRBV6-5 and J usage is TRBJ2-7; 10 bases line up with TRBD1. V dropped 8 bases and J dropped 3; count of bases not matched to a gene: 10. The CDR3 spans 15 residues. Germline V gene data show CDR1 as MNHEY and CDR2 as SVGAGI. This chain's CDR3 is CASLPATGGLYEQYF. CDR3 nucleotide sequence: TGTGCCAGCCTACCGGCGACAGGGGGCCTCTACGAGCAGTACTTC.

The chain uses TRBV7-2 and TRBJ1-5; TRBD1 matches at 9 bases. The V gene end was trimmed by 3 bases and the J gene end by 5 bases; junction bases not matched to a gene: 8. The CDR3 contains 16 residues. Germline V gives CDR1 SGHTA, CDR2 FQGNSA. CDR3 in DNA: TGTGCCAGCAGCTTCCCGGACAGGGGAGAGTATCAGCCCCAGCATTTT. Translating it yields CASSFPDRGEYQPQHF.

J is TRBJ2-7 and V is TRBV28; D gene ambiguous. Trimming shortened V by 3 bases and J by 0 bases, and 12 bases separated the two germline ends. From germline, CDR1 is MDHEN and CDR2 SYDVKM. The CDR3 contains 15 residues. DNA for the CDR3: TGTGCCAGCAGTTTGCTGGCAGCCAACTCCTACGAGCAGTACTTC. The encoded protein is CASSLLAANSYEQYF.

The CDR3 DNA sequence: TGTGCCAGCAGCTTACAGGGGGGGCGACAAGAGACCCAGTACTTC. It specifies CASSLQGGRQETQYF. This rearrangement joins TRBV7-2 to TRBJ2-5; D is possibly TRBD1 or TRBD2 (7 bases each). The V end lost 2 bases, the J end lost 2 bases, and 12 bases lay between the germline ends. Germline loops: CDR1 SGHTA, CDR2 FQGNSA. The CDR3 contains 15 residues.

This clone has just a few counts. This chain joins TRBV30 and TRBJ1-2, with TRBD1 matching 8 bases. This CDR3 has 12 amino acids. CDR1 is GTSNPN, CDR2 SVGIG, per germline (reference sequence). The V segment lost 7 bases and the J segment 4 bases; nucleotides outside the gene matches: 5. This chain's CDR3 is CALGDRFYGYTF. As DNA, the CDR3 is TGTGCCTTGGGGGACAGGTTCTATGGCTACACCTTC.

This chain uses TRBV10-1 with TRBJ2-3; 9 nucleotides match TRBD1. After removal of 6 bases from V and 5 bases from J, the junction contained 6 bases not matched to a gene. This CDR3 is 14 amino acids long. From germline, CDR1 is WNHNN and CDR2 SYGVQD (reference sequence). The CDR3 nucleotides read TGCGCCAGCAGGACGGGACAGGGTCAAGATACGCAGTATTTT. Its protein product is CASRTGQGQDTQYF.

This chain links TRBV11-2 with TRBJ1-1; D remains ambiguous. Trimming cost V 0 bases and J 4 bases, with 24 bases left between them. The CDR3 consists of 19 residues. The germline V gene has CDR1 SGHAT and CDR2 FQNNGV. CDR3 sequence reads: CASSLEITPGSQVGTEAFF. The CDR3 region has the DNA TGTGCCAGCAGCTTAGAAATTACGCCGGGGTCCCAAGTGGGCACTGAAGCTTTCTTT.

The chain uses TRBV5-4 and TRBJ1-2, with D perhaps TRBD1 (5 bases). V lost 1 base and J 8 bases, leaving 12 bases between the germline ends. Germline V gives CDR1 SGHNT, CDR2 YYREEE (reference sequence). There are 13 residues in the CDR3. CDR3 in amino acids: CASSLWQGDGYTF. CDR3 coding DNA: TGTGCCAGCAGCTTGTGGCAGGGCGACGGCTACACCTTC.

V usage is TRBV7-2 and J usage is TRBJ2-1; 12 nucleotides align to TRBD2. The CDR3 extends over 14 amino acids. CDR1 is SGHTA, CDR2 FQGNSA, per germline. V lost 1 base to trimming and J lost 10 bases; unmatched junction nucleotides: 2. For the CDR3, the DNA is TGTGCCAGCAGCTTAGTGACTAGCGGGGGAGAGCAGTTCTTC. As protein: CASSLVTSGGEQFF.

The chain uses TRBV12-3 or TRBV12-4 and TRBJ2-7; D is unclear. This CDR3 is 11 amino acids long. V was pared by 6 bases and J by 3 bases, with 6 bases between. The CDR3 bases are TGTGCCAGCAGCCGTCGCTACGAGCAGTACTTC. Its translation: CASSRRYEQYF.

This clone appeared once. The V gene is TRBV7-2, the J gene TRBJ2-2, with TRBD2 as a possible D gene (5 bases). The germline V gene has CDR1 SGHTA and CDR2 FQGNSA. The ends were cut back, 4 bases at V and 5 bases at J, with 14 bases in the middle. The CDR3 runs to 15 residues. CDR3 loop: CASSSFGSGTGELFF. CDR3 sequence (DNA): TGTGCCAGCAGCTCCTTCGGGTCGGGAACCGGGGAGCTGTTTTTT.

V gene TRBV6-1 combines with J gene TRBJ1-6; tentatively, D is TRBD1 (6 bases). V was clipped by 3 bases and J by 7 bases, with 16 bases between them. Per germline, CDR1 MNHNS and CDR2 SASEGT. This CDR3 contains 16 residues. The CDR3 here is CASSDILRGRNSPLHF. The CDR3 coding sequence is TGTGCCAGCAGTGATATTCTCAGGGGCAGGAATTCACCCCTCCACTTT.